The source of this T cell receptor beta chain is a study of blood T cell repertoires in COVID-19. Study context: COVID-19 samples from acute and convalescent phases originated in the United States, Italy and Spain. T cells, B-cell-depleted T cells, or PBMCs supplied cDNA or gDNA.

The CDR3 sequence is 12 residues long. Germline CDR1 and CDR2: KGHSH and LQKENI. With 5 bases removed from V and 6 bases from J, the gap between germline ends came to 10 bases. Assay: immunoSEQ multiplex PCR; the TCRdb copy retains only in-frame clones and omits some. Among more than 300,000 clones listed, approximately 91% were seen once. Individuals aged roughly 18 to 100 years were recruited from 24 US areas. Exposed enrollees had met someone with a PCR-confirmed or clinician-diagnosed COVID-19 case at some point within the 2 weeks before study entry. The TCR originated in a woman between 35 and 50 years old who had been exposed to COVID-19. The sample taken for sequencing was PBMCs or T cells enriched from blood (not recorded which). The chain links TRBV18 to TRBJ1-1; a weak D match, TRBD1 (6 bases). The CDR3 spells CASSKDSSEAFF. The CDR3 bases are TGTGCCAGCTCAAAGGACAGTTCTGAAGCTTTCTTT.